These T cell receptor beta chains were read from a single sample in a study of T cells in Graves' hyperthyroidism and ophthalmopathy. TCRdb re-derived calls from the multiplex PCR reads in MiXCR, one entry per CDR3 protein. The table shows around 760,000 distinct CDR3 sequences, with approximately 40% occurring only once. The sequenced sample was blood. These receptors all stem from a woman aged 40 to 49 with Graves' hyperthyroidism. Each CDR3 is given with its conserved first and last residue. D genes are given only for firm matches. Clone size is stated in some rows and not others, as once, few, many or a class when expanded.

size: few
V: TRBV5-1
J: TRBJ1-5
length: 16
D: -
CDR3: CASSFRLRYSNQPQHF

size: -
V: TRBV2
J: TRBJ1-5
length: 13
D: -
CDR3: CASKTRGNQPQHF

size: many
V: TRBV29-1
J: TRBJ2-6
length: 15
D: -
CDR3: CSVRDRDSGANVLTF

size: -
V: TRBV12-3/TRBV12-4
J: TRBJ2-7
length: 15
D: TRBD1
CDR3: CASGSADRGGYEQYF

size: -
V: TRBV28
J: TRBJ1-1
length: 13
D: -
CDR3: CASSFGGRVVAFF

size: -
V: TRBV25-1
J: TRBJ1-5
length: 15
D: -
CDR3: CASSETGGTYQPQHF

size: few
V: TRBV7-2
J: TRBJ2-5
length: 15
D: TRBD2
CDR3: CASSDSASGQETQYF

size: many
V: TRBV29-1
J: TRBJ1-2
length: 13
D: TRBD1
CDR3: CSATGGAGYGYTF

size: -
V: TRBV7-9
J: TRBJ2-5
length: 13
D: -
CDR3: CASRHSHEETQYF

size: few
V: TRBV6-5
J: TRBJ2-7
length: 15
D: -
CDR3: CASSFDEGMAYEQYF

size: few
V: TRBV6-5
J: TRBJ2-6
length: 20
D: TRBD1
CDR3: CASSYSHIGQGESGANVLTF

size: many
V: TRBV20-1
J: TRBJ2-5
length: 12
D: -
CDR3: CSANGGMETQYF

size: many
V: TRBV3-1
J: TRBJ1-1
length: 12
D: TRBD1
CDR3: CASSRDRYEAFF

size: -
V: TRBV10-3
J: TRBJ2-6
length: 18
D: -
CDR3: CAISETRTIISGANVLTF

size: -
V: TRBV10-2
J: TRBJ1-2
length: 16
D: -
CDR3: CATLPYDSTGTKGTTF

size: many
V: TRBV2
J: TRBJ1-5
length: 12
D: -
CDR3: CASSVSNQPQHF